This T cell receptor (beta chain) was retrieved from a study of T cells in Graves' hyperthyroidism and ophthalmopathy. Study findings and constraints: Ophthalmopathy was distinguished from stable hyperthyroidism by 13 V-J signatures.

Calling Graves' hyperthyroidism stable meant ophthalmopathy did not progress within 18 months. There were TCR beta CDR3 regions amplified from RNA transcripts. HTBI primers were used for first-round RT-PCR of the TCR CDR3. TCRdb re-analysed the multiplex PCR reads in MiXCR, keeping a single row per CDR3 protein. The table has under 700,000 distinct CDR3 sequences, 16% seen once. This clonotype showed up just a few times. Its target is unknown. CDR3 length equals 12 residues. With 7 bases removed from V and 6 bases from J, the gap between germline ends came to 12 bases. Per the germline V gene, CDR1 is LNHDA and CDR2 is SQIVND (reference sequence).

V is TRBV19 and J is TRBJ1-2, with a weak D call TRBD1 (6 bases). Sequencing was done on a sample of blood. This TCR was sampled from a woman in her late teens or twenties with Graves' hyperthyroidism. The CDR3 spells CASNANRDGYTF. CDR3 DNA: TGTGCCAGTAACGCGAACAGGGATGGCTACACCTTC. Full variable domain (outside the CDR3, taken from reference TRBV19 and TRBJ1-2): DGGITQSPKYLFRKEGQNVTLSCEQNLNHDAMYWYRQDPGQGLRLIYYSQIVNDFQKGDIAEGYSVSREKKESFPLTVTSAQKNPTAFYLCASNANRDGYTFGSGTRLTVV.